Below are 6 T cell receptor beta chains sequenced from a single sample in a study of blood T cell repertoires in COVID-19. The table came from immunoSEQ multiplex PCR; TCRdb's copy has only in-frame clones and leaves some out. The sample carries about 350,000 clones, roughly 87% recorded once. What was sequenced was PBMCs or T cells enriched from blood (not recorded which). These receptors were collected from a young woman who had recovered from COVID-19.

The count of this clone is one. The gene calls are TRBV28 and TRBJ2-5; perhaps TRBD2 as D (5 bases). Germline CDR1 and CDR2: MDHEN and SYDVKM. V was cut by 5 bases and J by 4 bases, with 17 bases left in between. The CDR3 length is 15 residues. The CDR3 sequence is CASSRRRGVGETQYF. The CDR3 region has the DNA TGTGCCAGCAGTCGACGCCGGGGAGTGGGAGAGACCCAGTACTTC.

The genes are TRBV5-1 and TRBJ2-3, with 11 bases identical to TRBD2. Germline V gene lookup returns CDR1 SGHRS and CDR2 YFSETQ. This CDR3 spans 16 amino acids. With 4 bases clipped from V and 3 bases from J, the junction kept 7 bases outside the gene matches. CDR3 nucleotide sequence: TGCGCCAGCAGCAAGGGACTAGCGGCAACTACAGATACGCAGTATTTT. This codes for CASSKGLAATTDTQYF. Looking up the rest from reference TRBV5-1 and TRBJ2-3 gives the full variable domain: KAGVTQTPRYLIKTRGQQVTLSCSPISGHRSVSWYQQTPGQGLQFLFEYFSETQRNKGNFPGRFSGRQFSNSRSEMNVSTLELGDSALYLCASSKGLAATTDTQYFGPGTRLTVL.

V and J are TRBV5-1 and TRBJ2-4; 7 nucleotides line up with TRBD1. Germline assignment: CDR1 SGHRS and CDR2 YFSETQ. With V trimmed by 0 bases and J by 6 bases, 0 bases remained unmatched. CDR3 length equals 13 residues. The CDR3 loop is CASSLGQGNIQYF. The CDR3 DNA sequence: TGCGCCAGCAGCTTGGGACAGGGAAACATTCAGTACTTC.

This chain connects TRBV19 to TRBJ2-7, with TRBD2 matching over 12 bases. Germline trimming cut 6 bases from V and 6 bases from J; bases unmatched to any gene: 6. Germline CDR1 LNHDA, CDR2 SQIVND (reference sequence). The CDR3 loop spans 14 amino acids. The CDR3 spells CASRRTSGITEQYF. DNA for the CDR3: TGTGCCAGTAGGCGGACTAGCGGGATTACCGAGCAGTACTTC.

The chain joins TRBV6-5 to TRBJ2-7; TRBD1 matches 9 bases. V shed 6 bases and J 5 bases; nucleotides not matched to a gene: 8. Looked up from germline, CDR1 is MNHEY and CDR2 is SVGAGI. There are 14 residues in the CDR3. The CDR3 nucleotides read TGTGCCAGCAGCCCCCCAGGGACAGGGCACGAGCAGTACTTC. It encodes CASSPPGTGHEQYF.

The CDR3 protein is CASSFRTGVTEAFF. The CDR3 DNA is TGTGCCAGCAGTTTCCGGACAGGGGTCACTGAAGCTTTCTTT. The rearrangement joins TRBV28 to TRBJ1-1, with TRBD1 matching 9 bases. CDR3 length: 14 residues. V lost 3 bases and J lost 4; bases outside the gene matches: 3. CDR1 MDHEN and CDR2 SYDVKM come from the germline V gene.